A single sample is the source of the 9 T cell receptor beta chains below, sequenced in a study of shared clonotypes between healthy human individuals. Repertoires were generated with immunoSEQ multiplex PCR, while TCRdb's copy carries only in-frame clones and drops some. This table has approximately 2,300,000 clones, roughly 92% appearing once. The material sequenced was naive CD4+ T cells from PBMCs. Subset reported: CD45RA+ positively selected. The source is a man between 18 and 35 years old in good health. Some clones in this sample may be carry-over from other donors' samples.

As concerns this clone: This specimen includes other DNA sequences encoding the same CDR3. This chain links TRBV5-1 with TRBJ2-2; 9 nucleotides line up with TRBD2. The CDR3 spans 15 residues. Germline trimming cut 4 bases from V and 0 bases from J; bases unmatched to any gene: 1. The germline gives CDR1 SGHRS, CDR2 YFSETQ. The CDR3 DNA follows: TGCGCCAGCAGCCGACTAGCGGCGAACACCGGGGAGCTGTTTTTT. It specifies CASSRLAANTGELFF.

The chain joins TRBV9 to TRBJ2-1; the match to TRBD2 covers 9 bases. V was pared by 2 bases and J by 3 bases, with 12 bases of the junction left unmatched. From germline, CDR1 is SGDLS and CDR2 YYNGEE. CDR3 length: 18 amino acids. Written as DNA, the CDR3 is TGTGCCAGCAGCGTCGAAGAGAGCGGGAGGAGGAACTACAATGAGCAGTTCTTC. As protein: CASSVEESGRRNYNEQFF. The full variable domain, with the rest looked up from reference TRBV9 and TRBJ2-1, is DSGVTQTPKHLITATGQRVTLRCSPRSGDLSVYWYQQSLDQGLQFLIQYYNGEERAKGNILERFSAQQFPDLHSELNLSSLELGDSALYFCASSVEESGRRNYNEQFFGPGTRLTVL.

The chain carries TRBV4-1 and TRBJ1-2, with D unresolved. V lost 4 bases to trimming and J lost 4 bases, with 10 bases between them. The CDR3 loop spans 13 amino acids. CDR1 is MGHRA and CDR2 is YSYEKL in the germline V gene. The CDR3: CASSREGSYGYTF. The CDR3 nucleotides read TGCGCCAGCAGCCGAGAGGGCAGCTATGGCTACACCTTC.

V usage is TRBV6-5 and J usage is TRBJ2-7; TRBD2 agrees at 7 bases. Trimming removed 0 bases from V and 3 bases from J; junction bases left unmatched: 8. This CDR3 has 16 residues. Germline CDR1 is MNHEY and CDR2 is SVGAGI. In DNA, the CDR3 is TGTGCCAGCAGTTACTCGAGCGGGAAAAAGGTCTACGAGCAGTACTTC. Its translation is CASSYSSGKKVYEQYF.

This clone has a single count. The chain joins TRBV2 to TRBJ2-5; no clear D. CDR3 length equals 14 residues. The ends were cut back, 5 bases at V and 0 bases at J, with 10 bases in the middle. In germline, CDR1 is SNHLY, CDR2 FYNNEI. The DNA of the CDR3 is TGTGCCAGCAGTCGGCGGTTGTACCAAGAGACCCAGTACTTC. Translating it yields CASSRRLYQETQYF.

The DNA of the CDR3 is TGTGCCAGCCCGAACAGCGCCACCGGGGAGCTGTTTTTT. It translates to CASPNSATGELFF. This chain uses TRBV28 with TRBJ2-2; D remains ambiguous. Germline V CDR1 and CDR2: MDHEN, SYDVKM. Trimming took 8 bases from V and 4 from J, leaving 11 bases between them. The CDR3 runs to 13 residues.

This clone was counted once. V is TRBV5-1 and J is TRBJ2-5; D possibly matches TRBD1 or TRBD2 (6 bases each). CDR3 length: 14 amino acids. V gave up 5 bases and J gave up 2 bases, with 13 bases separating them. The V gene's germline CDR1 is SGHRS and CDR2 YFSETQ. The CDR3 region is CASSKGGPQETQYF. Here the CDR3 DNA reads TGCGCCAGCAGTAAGGGGGGTCCGCAAGAGACCCAGTACTTC.

The chain couples TRBV18 to TRBJ1-5; D call uncertain. The germline V gene has CDR1 KGHSH and CDR2 LQKENI. The CDR3 totals 13 residues. V was trimmed by 8 bases and J by 3 bases, leaving 11 bases between them. CDR3 in DNA: TGTGCCAGCGTAGCAGGAACCAATCAGCCCCAGCATTTT. It encodes CASVAGTNQPQHF.

This chain links TRBV7-9 with TRBJ1-1; the D gene is possibly TRBD1 (6 bases). The germline CDR1 and CDR2 sequences are SEHNR and FQNEAQ (reference sequence). Trimming pared 3 bases from V and 7 bases from J, leaving 9 bases between. The CDR3 is 12 residues long. CDR3 region: CASSLDRDEAFF. The CDR3 nucleotides are TGTGCCAGCAGCTTGGACAGAGATGAAGCTTTCTTT.